What follows is one TCR beta chain and its context. The sample holds many counts of this clone. Which antigen it targets is not known. Qualities for individual bases were not recorded, and no much larger clone is one base off. The collaborating institutions used their own protocols to collect whole blood in K2EDTA tubes. For TCRbeta analysis, collaborators shipped samples as frozen whole blood, isolated PBMCs, or DNA extracted from either of those sample types. This specimen comes from a study of blood T cell repertoires in COVID-19 (dated by TCRdb to 2020 to 2021). For the wider study: The collaborator samples originated in the United States, Italy and Spain and spanned the acute and convalescent phases of COVID-19. Where available, HLA class I and class II types were taken from metadata supplied by the sample provider and were not determined by assay-based typing. Samples were obtained from the ongoing ImmuneRACE study (first 160 participants) and from 950 to 1,500 subjects provided by 6 global collaborators. Nearly every sample came with metadata listing a de-identified subject ID, COVID-19 status, age in years and sex. The prospective study material was composed of cDNA or gDNA derived from T cells, B-cell-depleted T cells, or PBMCs. The dataset comprised deeply sampled blood TCRbeta repertoires from subjects exposed to, actively infected with, or recovered from COVID-19. A freely available public database, intended as a resource for researchers studying the immune response to SARS-CoV-2, is where the repertoires were released.

The immunoSEQ Assay, a bias-controlled multiplex PCR, was used to amplify TCRbeta CDR3 regions from genomic DNA. From the authors' description of their analysis: The number of nucleated cells in each sample was estimated from the amplification of reference gene primers within the assay. To quantify the absolute abundance of each unique TCRbeta CDR3 rearrangement, sequence reads were collapsed and filtered. For each sample, productive Simpson clonality was calculated as the square root of Simpson's diversity index across productive rearrangements. What TCRdb holds here is the immuneACCESS table cut down to in-frame rearrangements. Part of the clones is not present; checked against another copy, under half of the missing clones reflect an unresolved V gene, and the others are unexplained. V and J calls plus clone size are reproduced from that table; the DNA served to infer D and trimming. In this sample the table shows around 130,000 clones, less than 85% of which occur a single time. 10% to 15% of the sample is taken by the ten largest.

The paper as a whole reports these results and caveats: The quantity of clinical and demographic metadata differed by source and by participant and was supplied without curation.

The receptor's source is a woman aged 60-70 years with acute or convalescent COVID-19. Sequencing used peripheral blood.

This receptor carries the CDR3 CASRQGGGELFF. The nucleotide sequence is TGCGCCAGTAGACAGGGAGGCGGGGAGCTGTTTTTT. Recombination joined TRBV10-1 with TRBJ2-2; the D region possibly corresponds to TRBD1 (7 bases align). The CDR1 and CDR2 encoded by the germline V gene (reference sequence) are WNHNN and SYGVQD. The V end loses 9 bases and the J end loses 7 bases, and a stretch of 12 bases separates them. From cysteine to phenylalanine, the CDR3 is 12 amino acids long. The read is trimmed to its CDR3 DNA, 36 bases read in frame from base 1.